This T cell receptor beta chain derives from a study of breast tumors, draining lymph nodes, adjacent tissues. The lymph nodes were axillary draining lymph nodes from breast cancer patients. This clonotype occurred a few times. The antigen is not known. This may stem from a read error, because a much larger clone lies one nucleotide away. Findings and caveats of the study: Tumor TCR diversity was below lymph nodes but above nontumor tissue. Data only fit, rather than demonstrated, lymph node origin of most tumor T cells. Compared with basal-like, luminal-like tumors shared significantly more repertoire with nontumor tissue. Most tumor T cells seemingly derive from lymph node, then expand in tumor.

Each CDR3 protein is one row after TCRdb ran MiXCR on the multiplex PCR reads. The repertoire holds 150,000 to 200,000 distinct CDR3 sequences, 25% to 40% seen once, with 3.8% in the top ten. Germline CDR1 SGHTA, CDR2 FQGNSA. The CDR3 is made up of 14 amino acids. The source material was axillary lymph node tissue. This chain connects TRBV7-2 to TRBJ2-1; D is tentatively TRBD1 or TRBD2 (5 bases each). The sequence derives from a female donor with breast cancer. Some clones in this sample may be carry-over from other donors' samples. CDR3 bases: TGTGCCAGCAGCATGGGGGTCTTTTACAATGAGCGGTTCTTC. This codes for CASSMGVFYNERFF.